The clone carrying this T cell receptor (beta chain) appeared a single time. Its antigen remains unidentified. TCRdb keeps only in-frame clones here, not all; method: immunoSEQ multiplex PCR. The sample has about 350,000 clones, approximately 84% seen once; the top ten hold 3.3%. This sample is drawn from a study of Ad26.COV2.S vaccination and SARS-CoV-2 variants. Study results and limitations: Vaccinated and placebo-treated recipients had similar non-spike TCR breadth.

Treatment specified: 19 received Ad26.COV2.S at low or high dose, single or two shots; 5 received placebo; per-sample allocation not given. All samples were drawn on day 63, counting from the first vaccine or placebo injection. In Boston, the donor was an adult between 18-55 years of age. What was given as vaccine was an Ad26 vector encoding Wuhan-strain SARS-CoV-2 spike. This CDR3 region has 13 residues. Per the germline V gene, CDR1 is LGHDT and CDR2 is YNNKEL (reference sequence). V shed 6 bases, J shed 10 bases, and the junction held 8 bases outside the gene matches. V gene TRBV3-1 (or the pseudogene TRBV3-2) combines with J gene TRBJ2-3, with 9 positions matching TRBD1. The sequence was collected from a person between 18 and 60 years old who received the Ad26.COV2.S COVID-19 vaccine or a placebo. The starting material was peripheral blood, obtained in a trial of Ad26.COV2.S vaccine versus placebo. The CDR3 here is CASSPRDREAQYF. CDR3 nucleotides: TGTGCCAGCAGTCCTCGGGACAGGGAGGCGCAGTATTTT.